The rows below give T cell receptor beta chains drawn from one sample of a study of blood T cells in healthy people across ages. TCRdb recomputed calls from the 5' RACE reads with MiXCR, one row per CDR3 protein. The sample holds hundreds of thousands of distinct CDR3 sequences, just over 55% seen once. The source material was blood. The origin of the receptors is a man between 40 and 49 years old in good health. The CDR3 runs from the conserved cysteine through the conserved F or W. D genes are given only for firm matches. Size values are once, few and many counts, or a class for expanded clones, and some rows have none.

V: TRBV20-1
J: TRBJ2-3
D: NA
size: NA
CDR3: CSARAPGMSDTQYF
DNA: TGCAGTGCTAGAGCCCCGGGAATGTCAGATACGCAGTATTTT

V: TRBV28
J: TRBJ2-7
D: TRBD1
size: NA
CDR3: CASSFLGQGTYEQYF
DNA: TGTGCCAGCAGTTTCCTGGGACAGGGGACCTACGAGCAGTACTTC

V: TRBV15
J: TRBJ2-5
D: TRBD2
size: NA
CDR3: CATSRTLAGGSTLETQYF
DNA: TGTGCCACCAGCAGAACACTAGCGGGGGGGAGTACCTTAGAGACCCAGTACTTC

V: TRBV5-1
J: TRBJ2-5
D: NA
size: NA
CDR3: CASSAVPPETQYF
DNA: TGCGCCAGCAGCGCCGTGCCCCCAGAGACCCAGTACTTC

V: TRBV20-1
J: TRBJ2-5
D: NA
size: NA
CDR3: CSARDSRDQETQYF
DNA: TGCAGTGCTAGAGATTCGAGGGATCAAGAGACCCAGTACTTC

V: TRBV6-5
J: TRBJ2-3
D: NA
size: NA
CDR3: CASSFSTSWDTQYF
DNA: TGTGCCAGCAGTTTCTCGACTAGTTGGGATACGCAGTATTTT

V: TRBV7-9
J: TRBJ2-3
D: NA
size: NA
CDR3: CASSIAGTGGTDTQYF
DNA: TGTGCCAGCAGCATCGCCGGGACTGGGGGCACAGATACGCAGTATTTT

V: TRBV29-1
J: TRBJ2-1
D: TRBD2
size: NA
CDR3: CSVSSGRLVEQFF
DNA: TGCAGCGTCTCTAGCGGGAGGCTTGTTGAGCAGTTCTTC

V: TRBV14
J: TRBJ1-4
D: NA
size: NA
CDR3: CASSPSFPKLFF
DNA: TGTGCCAGCAGCCCTTCATTCCCAAAACTGTTTTTT

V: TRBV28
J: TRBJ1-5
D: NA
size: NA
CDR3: CASSPPDSHSNQPQHF
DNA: TGTGCCAGCAGTCCCCCGGACAGTCATAGCAATCAGCCCCAGCATTTT

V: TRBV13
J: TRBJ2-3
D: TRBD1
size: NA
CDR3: CASSLRTGLTDTQYF
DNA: TGTGCCAGCAGCTTAAGGACAGGACTCACAGATACGCAGTATTTT

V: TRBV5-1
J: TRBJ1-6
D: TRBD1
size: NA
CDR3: CASSLKAGTENSPLHF
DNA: TGCGCCAGCAGCTTGAAGGCCGGGACAGAGAATTCACCCCTCCACTTT

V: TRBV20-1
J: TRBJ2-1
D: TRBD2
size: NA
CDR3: CSARASGDYNEQFF
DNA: TGCAGTGCTAGAGCTAGCGGGGACTACAATGAGCAGTTCTTC

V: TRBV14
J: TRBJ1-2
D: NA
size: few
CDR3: CASSQGQGYGYTF
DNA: TGTGCCAGCAGCCAGGGGCAGGGCTATGGCTACACCTTC

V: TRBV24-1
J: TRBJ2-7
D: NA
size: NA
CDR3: CATSDRHTRDRVYNEQYF
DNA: TGTGCCACCAGTGACCGTCATACCCGGGACCGGGTCTACAATGAGCAGTACTTC

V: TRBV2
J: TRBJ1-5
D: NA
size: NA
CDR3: CASSEGTDGYQPQHF
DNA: TGTGCCAGCAGTGAAGGGACAGACGGATATCAGCCCCAGCATTTT

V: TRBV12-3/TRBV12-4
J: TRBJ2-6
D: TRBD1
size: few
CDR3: CASSLVTGTGGAGANVLTF
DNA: TGTGCCAGCAGTTTAGTAACCGGGACAGGGGGCGCTGGGGCCAACGTCCTGACTTTC